This is a list of T cell receptor beta chains from one sample in a study of long-term antiretroviral therapy in people with HIV. TCRdb's copy holds only in-frame clones and misses some; the assay was immunoSEQ multiplex PCR. The sample holds about 18,000 clones, just under 80% seen once. Sequencing was performed on unsorted PBMCs, taken 0.3 years after starting antiretroviral therapy. Receptors originate from a woman aged 45-59 years with HIV. Each CDR3 is given with its conserved first and last residue. D genes are given only for firm matches. Expanded clones get a size class; other rows say once, few or many, or leave the size out.

v_call: TRBV5-6; j_call: TRBJ1-1; clone_size: .; d_call: .; cdr3_aa: CASSLGPGREAFF; cdr3_nt: TGTGCCAGCAGCTTGGGGCCGGGGAGAGAAGCTTTCTTT
v_call: TRBV4-2; j_call: TRBJ1-1; clone_size: .; d_call: .; cdr3_aa: CASSQDWGFGTEAFF; cdr3_nt: TGTGCCAGCAGCCAAGATTGGGGGTTCGGCACTGAAGCTTTCTTT
v_call: TRBV5-1; j_call: TRBJ2-5; clone_size: .; d_call: TRBD2; cdr3_aa: CASSLATSGDGETQYF; cdr3_nt: TGCGCCAGCAGCTTGGCTACTAGCGGGGATGGGGAGACCCAGTACTTC
v_call: TRBV14; j_call: TRBJ1-1; clone_size: once; d_call: .; cdr3_aa: CASSQPGMTTEAFF; cdr3_nt: TGTGCCAGCAGCCAACCGGGAATGACGACTGAAGCTTTCTTT
v_call: TRBV10-3; j_call: TRBJ2-3; clone_size: .; d_call: TRBD1; cdr3_aa: CAIKQGAETDTQYF; cdr3_nt: TGTGCCATCAAACAGGGGGCCGAGACAGATACGCAGTATTTT
v_call: TRBV6-5; j_call: TRBJ1-1; clone_size: .; d_call: TRBD1; cdr3_aa: CASSYRQGSAFF; cdr3_nt: TGTGCCAGCAGTTACCGACAGGGTTCCGCTTTCTTT
v_call: TRBV4-1; j_call: TRBJ2-2; clone_size: once; d_call: TRBD2; cdr3_aa: CASSPSSGGPTGELFF; cdr3_nt: TGCGCCAGCAGCCCGTCTAGCGGGGGGCCTACCGGGGAGCTGTTTTTT
v_call: TRBV7-3; j_call: TRBJ2-2; clone_size: .; d_call: TRBD1; cdr3_aa: CASSGGQGVTGELFF; cdr3_nt: TGTGCCAGCAGCGGGGGACAGGGGGTCACCGGGGAGCTGTTTTTT
v_call: TRBV14; j_call: TRBJ1-4; clone_size: .; d_call: .; cdr3_aa: CASSLGRGGNEKLFF; cdr3_nt: TGTGCCAGCAGCCTGGGTCGGGGAGGAAACGAAAAACTGTTTTTT
v_call: TRBV6-5; j_call: TRBJ1-6; clone_size: .; d_call: .; cdr3_aa: CASSPRLQNSPLHF; cdr3_nt: TGTGCCAGCAGTCCCCGCCTGCAGAATTCACCCCTCCACTTT
v_call: TRBV6-1; j_call: TRBJ2-5; clone_size: .; d_call: .; cdr3_aa: CASSAVAGLQETQYF; cdr3_nt: TGTGCCAGCAGTGCCGTGGCGGGGTTACAAGAGACCCAGTACTTC
v_call: TRBV18; j_call: TRBJ1-5; clone_size: .; d_call: .; cdr3_aa: CASSPERGGQPQHF; cdr3_nt: TGTGCCAGCTCACCGGAGAGGGGTGGTCAGCCCCAGCATTTT
v_call: TRBV30; j_call: TRBJ1-3; clone_size: .; d_call: TRBD1; cdr3_aa: CAWYARQGTGNTIYF; cdr3_nt: TGTGCCTGGTACGCTCGACAGGGGACCGGAAACACCATATATTTT
v_call: TRBV9; j_call: TRBJ2-5; clone_size: once; d_call: TRBD2; cdr3_aa: CASSVGRAGGETQYF; cdr3_nt: TGTGCCAGCAGCGTAGGAAGGGCGGGGGGAGAGACCCAGTACTTC
v_call: TRBV27; j_call: TRBJ1-3; clone_size: .; d_call: .; cdr3_aa: CASSVGVAGNTIYF; cdr3_nt: TGTGCCAGCAGTGTGGGTGTAGCTGGAAACACCATATATTTT